This TCR beta chain was sequenced during a study of T cells in Graves' hyperthyroidism and ophthalmopathy. Background on the study: Peripheral blood draws took place at initial diagnosis, ahead of any treatment.

Germline V gives CDR1 ENHRY, CDR2 SYGVKD. The CDR3 is made up of 13 amino acids. V was cut by 8 bases and J by 8 bases, with 13 bases left in between. TCR beta CDR3 regions were amplified from RNA. Researchers ran a first-round RT-PCR on the TCR CDR3 using the HTBI primer set. TCRdb reprocessed the multiplex PCR reads with MiXCR, giving one entry per CDR3 protein. Of hundreds of thousands of distinct CDR3 sequences detected, approximately 36% appear once; the ten largest clones hold 30% to 40%. This clonotype was sampled from a woman between 40 and 55 years old with Graves' hyperthyroidism. The sample consisted of blood. The genes are TRBV10-3 and TRBJ1-6; D might be TRBD1 (6 bases). This chain's CDR3 is CAIGTRGDSPLHF. DNA for the CDR3: TGTGCCATCGGTACGAGGGGGGATTCACCCCTCCACTTT.